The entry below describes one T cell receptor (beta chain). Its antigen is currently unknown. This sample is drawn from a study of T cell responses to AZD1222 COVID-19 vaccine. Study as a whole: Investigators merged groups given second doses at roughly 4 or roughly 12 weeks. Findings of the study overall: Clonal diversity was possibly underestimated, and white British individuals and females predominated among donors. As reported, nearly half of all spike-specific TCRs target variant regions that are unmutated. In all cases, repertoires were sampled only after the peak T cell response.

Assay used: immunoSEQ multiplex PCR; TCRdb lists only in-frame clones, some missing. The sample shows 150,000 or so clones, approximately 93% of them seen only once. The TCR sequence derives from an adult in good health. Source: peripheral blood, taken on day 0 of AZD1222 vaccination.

The DNA for the CDR3 is TGTGCCACCAGTGATTTGGTAAGAAACTATGGCTACACCTTC. This codes for CATSDLVRNYGYTF. This chain joins TRBV24-1 and TRBJ1-2; no reliable D call. Germline CDR1 reads KGHDR; CDR2 reads SFDVKD. This CDR3 has 14 amino acids. Trimming removed 0 bases at V and 2 bases at J, with 6 bases between.